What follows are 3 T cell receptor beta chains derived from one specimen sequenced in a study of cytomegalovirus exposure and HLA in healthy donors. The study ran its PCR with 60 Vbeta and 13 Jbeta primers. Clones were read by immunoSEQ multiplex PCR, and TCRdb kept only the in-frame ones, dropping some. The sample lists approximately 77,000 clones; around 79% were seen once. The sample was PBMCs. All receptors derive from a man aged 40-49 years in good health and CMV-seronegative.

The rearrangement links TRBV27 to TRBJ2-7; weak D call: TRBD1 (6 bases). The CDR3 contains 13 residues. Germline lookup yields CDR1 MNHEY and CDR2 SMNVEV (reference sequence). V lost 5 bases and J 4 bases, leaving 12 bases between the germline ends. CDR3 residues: CASSLTGPYEQYF. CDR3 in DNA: TGTGCCAGCAGTCTGACAGGACCTTACGAGCAGTACTTC.

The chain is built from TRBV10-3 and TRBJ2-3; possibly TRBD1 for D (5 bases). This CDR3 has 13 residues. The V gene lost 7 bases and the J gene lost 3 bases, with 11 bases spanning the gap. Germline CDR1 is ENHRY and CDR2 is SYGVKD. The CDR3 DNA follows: TGTGCCATCACCAAGACAGAGACAGATACGCAGTATTTT. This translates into CAITKTETDTQYF.

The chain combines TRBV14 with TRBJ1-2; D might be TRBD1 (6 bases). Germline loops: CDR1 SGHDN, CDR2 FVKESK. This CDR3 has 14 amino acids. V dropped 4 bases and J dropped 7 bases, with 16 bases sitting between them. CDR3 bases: TGTGCCAGCAGCCTTACAGGGTTTTTAGGTGGCTACACCTTC. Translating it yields CASSLTGFLGGYTF.